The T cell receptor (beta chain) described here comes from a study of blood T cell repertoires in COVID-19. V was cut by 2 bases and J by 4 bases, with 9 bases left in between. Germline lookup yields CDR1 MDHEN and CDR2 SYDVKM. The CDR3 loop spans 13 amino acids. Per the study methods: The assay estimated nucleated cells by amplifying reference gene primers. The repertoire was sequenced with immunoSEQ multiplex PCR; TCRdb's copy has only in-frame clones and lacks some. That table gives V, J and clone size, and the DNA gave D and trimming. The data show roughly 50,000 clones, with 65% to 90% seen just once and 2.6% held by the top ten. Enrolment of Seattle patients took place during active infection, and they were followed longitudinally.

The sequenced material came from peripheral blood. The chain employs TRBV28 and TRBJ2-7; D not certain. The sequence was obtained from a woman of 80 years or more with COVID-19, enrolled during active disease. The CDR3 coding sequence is TGTGCCAGCAGTTTACCCCCCTCTTACGAGCAGTACTTC. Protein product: CASSLPPSYEQYF.